The 2 T cell receptor beta chains reported below all come from one sample, sequenced in a study of response to subunit inactivated influenza vaccine (dated by TCRdb to the late 2010s). Preparation of the library involved RT-PCR. Sequencing relied on an Illumina HiSeq 2500. TCRdb ran its own pipeline on the public reads, namely fastp trimming at Q25 and MiXCR clone calling, and kept in-frame beta chains. When rows share a CDR3 protein, they turn into one entry using the most common DNA and genes. The sample table shows hundreds of thousands of distinct CDR3 sequences, and about an eighth are seen once. Jointly, the top ten make up 10% of the sample. The starting material was PBMCs from blood, obtained on the day of vaccination. These receptors all come from a man between 45 and 60 years old who received an inactivated influenza vaccine. Donor details come from another sample of the same person, matched by shared clones.

This clonotype was found many times. The rearrangement uses TRBV29-1 and TRBJ2-2, with D perhaps given as TRBD1 or TRBD2 (6 bases each). Trimming cost V 5 bases and J 7 bases, with 14 bases left between them. The CDR3 contains 13 residues. From germline, CDR1 is SQVTM and CDR2 ANQGSEA. CDR3 in amino acids: CSVRGQGDGELFF. As DNA, the CDR3 is TGCAGCGTTCGGGGGCAGGGTGACGGGGAGCTGTTTTTT.

Concerning this clonotype: The junction does not match germline at one end; this may be a read error. The chain employs TRBV9 and TRBJ1-6; D is unresolved. Germline lookup yields CDR1 SGDLS and CDR2 YYNGEE. The CDR3 consists of 15 residues. The CDR3 loop reads CATPLWFSNNSPLHF. CDR3 sequence (DNA): TGTGCCACCCCGCTTTGGTTCTCCAATAATTCACCCCTCCACTTT.